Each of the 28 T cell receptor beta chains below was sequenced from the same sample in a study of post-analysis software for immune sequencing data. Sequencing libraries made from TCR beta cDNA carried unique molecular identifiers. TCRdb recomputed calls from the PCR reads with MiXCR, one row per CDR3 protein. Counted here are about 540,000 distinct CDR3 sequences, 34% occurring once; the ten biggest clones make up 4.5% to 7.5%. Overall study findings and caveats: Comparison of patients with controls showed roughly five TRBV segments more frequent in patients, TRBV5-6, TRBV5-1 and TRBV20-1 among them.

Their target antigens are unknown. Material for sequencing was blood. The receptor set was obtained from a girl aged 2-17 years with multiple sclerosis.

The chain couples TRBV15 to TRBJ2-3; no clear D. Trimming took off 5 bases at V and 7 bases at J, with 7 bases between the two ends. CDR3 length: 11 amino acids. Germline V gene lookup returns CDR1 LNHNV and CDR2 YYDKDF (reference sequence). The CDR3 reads CATSEVNTQYF. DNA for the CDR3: TGTGCCACCAGCGAAGTAAATACGCAGTATTTT.

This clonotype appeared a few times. CDR3 in DNA: TGCAGTGCTAGGGATGGCAGGACCGGGACTGAAGCTTTCTTT. Translation gives CSARDGRTGTEAFF. This chain uses TRBV20-1 with TRBJ1-1; D unclear. V was clipped by 3 bases and J by 5 bases, with 16 bases between them. This CDR3 contains 14 residues. From germline, CDR1 is DFQATT and CDR2 SNEGSKA (reference sequence).

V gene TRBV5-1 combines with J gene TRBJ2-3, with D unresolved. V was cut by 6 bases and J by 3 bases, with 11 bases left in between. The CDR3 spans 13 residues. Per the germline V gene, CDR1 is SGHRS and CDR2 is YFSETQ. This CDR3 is CASTYGETDTQYF. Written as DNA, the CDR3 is TGCGCCAGCACCTATGGGGAAACAGATACGCAGTATTTT.

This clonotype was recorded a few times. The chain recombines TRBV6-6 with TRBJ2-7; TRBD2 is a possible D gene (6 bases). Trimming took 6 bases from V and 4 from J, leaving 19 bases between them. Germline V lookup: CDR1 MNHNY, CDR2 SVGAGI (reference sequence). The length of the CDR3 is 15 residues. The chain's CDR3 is CASRWTGDAGYEQYF. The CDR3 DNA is TGTGCCAGCAGGTGGACGGGGGACGCGGGTTACGAGCAGTACTTC.

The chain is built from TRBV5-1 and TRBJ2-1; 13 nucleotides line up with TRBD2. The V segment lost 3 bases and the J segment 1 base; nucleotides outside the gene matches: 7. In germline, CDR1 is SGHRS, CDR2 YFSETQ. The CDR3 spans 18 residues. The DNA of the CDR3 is TGCGCCAGCAGCTCGACTAGCGGGGGGTTGGGGTCCTACAATGAGCAGTTCTTC. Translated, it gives CASSSTSGGLGSYNEQFF.

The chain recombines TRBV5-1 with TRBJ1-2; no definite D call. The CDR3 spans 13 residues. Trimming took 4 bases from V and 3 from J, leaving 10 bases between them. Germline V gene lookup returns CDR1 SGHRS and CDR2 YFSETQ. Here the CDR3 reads CASSLPDDYGYTF. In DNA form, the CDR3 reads TGCGCCAGCAGCCTACCTGACGACTATGGCTACACCTTC.

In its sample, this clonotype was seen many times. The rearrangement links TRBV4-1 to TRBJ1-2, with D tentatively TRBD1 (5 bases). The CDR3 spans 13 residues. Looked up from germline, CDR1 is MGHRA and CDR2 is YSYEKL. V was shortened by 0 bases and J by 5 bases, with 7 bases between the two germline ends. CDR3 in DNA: TGCGCCAGCAGCCAAGAATCAGGGTATGGCTACACCTTC. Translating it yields CASSQESGYGYTF.

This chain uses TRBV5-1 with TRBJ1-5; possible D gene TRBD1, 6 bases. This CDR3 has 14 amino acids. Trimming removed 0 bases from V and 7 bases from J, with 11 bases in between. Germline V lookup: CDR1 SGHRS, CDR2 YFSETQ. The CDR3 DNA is TGCGCCAGCAGCTTGGCAGGGGCGGGACAGCCCCAGCATTTT. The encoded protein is CASSLAGAGQPQHF.

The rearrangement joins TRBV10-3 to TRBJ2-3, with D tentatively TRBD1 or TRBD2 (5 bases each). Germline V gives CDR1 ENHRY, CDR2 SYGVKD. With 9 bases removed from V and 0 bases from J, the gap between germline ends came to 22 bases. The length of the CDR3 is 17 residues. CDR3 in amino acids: CAIPSPGPASSTDTQYF. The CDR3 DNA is TGTGCCATTCCTAGTCCGGGGCCAGCCAGCAGCACAGATACGCAGTATTTT.

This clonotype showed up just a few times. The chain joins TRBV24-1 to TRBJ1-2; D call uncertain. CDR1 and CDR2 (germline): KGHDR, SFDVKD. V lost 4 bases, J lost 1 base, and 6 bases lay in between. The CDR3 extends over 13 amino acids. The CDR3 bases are TGTGCCACCAGTGACGGGCGTAACTATGGCTACACCTTC. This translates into CATSDGRNYGYTF.

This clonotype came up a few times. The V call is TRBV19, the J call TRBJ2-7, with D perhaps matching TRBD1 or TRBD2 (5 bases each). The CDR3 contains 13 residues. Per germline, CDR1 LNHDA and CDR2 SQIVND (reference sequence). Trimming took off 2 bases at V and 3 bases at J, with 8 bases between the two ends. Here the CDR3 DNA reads TGTGCCAGTAGTATACGAGGGGTCTACGAGCAGTACTTC. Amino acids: CASSIRGVYEQYF.

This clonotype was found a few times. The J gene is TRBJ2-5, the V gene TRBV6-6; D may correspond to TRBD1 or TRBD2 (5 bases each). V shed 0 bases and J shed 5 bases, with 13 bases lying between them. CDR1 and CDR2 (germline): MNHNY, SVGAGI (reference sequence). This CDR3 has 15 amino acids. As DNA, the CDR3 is TGTGCCAGCAGTTACTCGAGGGGTACACCGGAGACCCAGTACTTC. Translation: CASSYSRGTPETQYF.

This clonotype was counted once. CDR3: CASSSPGKGALSNQPQHF. The CDR3 DNA follows: TGTGCCAGCAGTTCCCCCGGAAAGGGAGCACTTAGCAATCAGCCCCAGCATTTT. The chain joins TRBV6-2 or TRBV6-3 to TRBJ1-5; D remains unclear. Trimming pared 4 bases from V and 0 bases from J, leaving 19 bases between. Germline values: CDR1 MNHEY, CDR2 SVGEGT. The CDR3 consists of 18 residues.

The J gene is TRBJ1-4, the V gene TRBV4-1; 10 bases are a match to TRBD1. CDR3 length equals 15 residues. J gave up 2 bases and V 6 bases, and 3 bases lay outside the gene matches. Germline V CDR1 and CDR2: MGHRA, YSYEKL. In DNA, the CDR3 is TGCGCCAGCAGGACAGGGGGCGCGACTAATGAAAAACTGTTTTTT. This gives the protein CASRTGGATNEKLFF.

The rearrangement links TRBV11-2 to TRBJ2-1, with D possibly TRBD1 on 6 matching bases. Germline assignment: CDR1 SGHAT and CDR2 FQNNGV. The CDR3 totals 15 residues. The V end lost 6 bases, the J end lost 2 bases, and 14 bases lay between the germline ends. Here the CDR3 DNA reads TGTGCCAGCAGAACGCCGAGGGGGACCTACAATGAGCAGTTCTTC. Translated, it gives CASRTPRGTYNEQFF.

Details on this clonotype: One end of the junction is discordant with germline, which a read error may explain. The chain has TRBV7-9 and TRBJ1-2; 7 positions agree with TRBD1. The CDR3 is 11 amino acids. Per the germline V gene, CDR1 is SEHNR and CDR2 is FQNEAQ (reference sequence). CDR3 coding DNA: TGTGCCGGCAGCCACAGGGGTGGCTACACCTTC. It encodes CAGSHRGGYTF.

The CDR3 DNA reads as TGCGCCAGCAGCTTGGCTCCCAGGCGAGAGACCCAGTACTTC. Its protein product is CASSLAPRRETQYF. V gene TRBV5-1 combines with J gene TRBJ2-5; D uncertain. Trimming cost V 0 bases and J 4 bases, with 10 bases left between them. The CDR3 is 14 residues long. CDR1 and CDR2 from the germline V gene are SGHRS and YFSETQ.

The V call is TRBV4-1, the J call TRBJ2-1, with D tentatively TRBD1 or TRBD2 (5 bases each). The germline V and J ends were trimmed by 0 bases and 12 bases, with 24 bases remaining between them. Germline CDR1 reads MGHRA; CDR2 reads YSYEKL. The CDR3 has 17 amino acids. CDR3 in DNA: TGCGCCAGCAGCCAAGAATCTTCCGGGGCAAGAGGTGGGGGGCAGTTCTTC. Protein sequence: CASSQESSGARGGGQFF.

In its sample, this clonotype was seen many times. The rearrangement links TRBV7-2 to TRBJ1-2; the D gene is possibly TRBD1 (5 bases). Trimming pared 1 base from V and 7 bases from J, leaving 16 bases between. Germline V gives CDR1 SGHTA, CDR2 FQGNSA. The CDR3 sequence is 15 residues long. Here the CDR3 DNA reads TGTGCCAGCAGCTTAGGCCCCAGGGACGGCCGTGGCTACACCTTC. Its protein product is CASSLGPRDGRGYTF. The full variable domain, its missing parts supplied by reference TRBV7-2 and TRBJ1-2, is GAGVSQSPSNKVTEKGKDVELRCDPISGHTALYWYRQSLGQGLEFLIYFQGNSAPDKSGLPSDRFSAERTGGSVSTLTIQRTQQEDSAVYLCASSLGPRDGRGYTFGSGTRLTVV.

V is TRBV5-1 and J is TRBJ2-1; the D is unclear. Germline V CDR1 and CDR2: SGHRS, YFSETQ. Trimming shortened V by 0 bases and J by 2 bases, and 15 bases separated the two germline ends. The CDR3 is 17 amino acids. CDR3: CASSLEGALVAYNEQFF. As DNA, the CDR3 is TGCGCCAGCAGCTTGGAGGGCGCCTTGGTAGCCTACAATGAGCAGTTCTTC.

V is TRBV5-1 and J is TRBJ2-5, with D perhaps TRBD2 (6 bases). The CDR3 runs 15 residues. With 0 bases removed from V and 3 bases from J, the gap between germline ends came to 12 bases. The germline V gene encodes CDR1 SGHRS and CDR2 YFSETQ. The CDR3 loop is CASSLVGEREETQYF. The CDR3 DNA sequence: TGCGCCAGCAGCTTGGTCGGTGAGCGGGAAGAGACCCAGTACTTC.

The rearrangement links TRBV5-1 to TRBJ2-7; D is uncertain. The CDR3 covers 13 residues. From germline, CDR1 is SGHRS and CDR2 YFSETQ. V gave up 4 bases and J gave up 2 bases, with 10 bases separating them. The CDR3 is CASSMPSTYEQYF. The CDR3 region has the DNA TGCGCCAGCAGCATGCCAAGCACCTACGAGCAGTACTTC.

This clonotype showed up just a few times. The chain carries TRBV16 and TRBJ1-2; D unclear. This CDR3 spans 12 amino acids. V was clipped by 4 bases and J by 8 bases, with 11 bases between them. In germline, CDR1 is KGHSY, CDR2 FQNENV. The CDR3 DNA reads TGTGCCAGCAGCCGCCCCAGGAGCGGCTACACCTTC. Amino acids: CASSRPRSGYTF.

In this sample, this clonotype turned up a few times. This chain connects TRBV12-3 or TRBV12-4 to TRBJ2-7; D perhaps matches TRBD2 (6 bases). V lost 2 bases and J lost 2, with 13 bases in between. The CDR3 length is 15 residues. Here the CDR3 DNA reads TGTGCCAGCAGTTTAAGGAGGGTTTCAACCTACGAGCAGTACTTC. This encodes CASSLRRVSTYEQYF.

This CDR3 reads CASSQGTSGGKPHRETQYF. CDR3 sequence (DNA): TGTGCCAGCAGCCAAGGGACTAGCGGGGGGAAACCTCACCGAGAGACCCAGTACTTC. V usage is TRBV3-1 and J usage is TRBJ2-5, with TRBD2 matching 14 bases. Germline CDR1 reads LGHDT; CDR2 reads YNNKEL (reference sequence). CDR3 length: 19 amino acids. V lost 1 base and J lost 4; bases outside the gene matches: 11.

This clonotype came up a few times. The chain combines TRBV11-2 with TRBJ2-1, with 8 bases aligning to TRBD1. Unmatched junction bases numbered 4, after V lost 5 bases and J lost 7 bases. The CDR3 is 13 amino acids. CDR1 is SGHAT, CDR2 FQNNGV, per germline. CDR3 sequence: CASSNRTGNEQFF. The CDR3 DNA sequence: TGTGCCAGCAGCAACAGGACAGGGAATGAGCAGTTCTTC. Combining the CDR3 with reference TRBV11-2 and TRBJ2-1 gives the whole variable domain EAGVAQSPRYKIIEKRQSVAFWCNPISGHATLYWYQQILGQGPKLLIQFQNNGVVDDSQLPKDRFSAERLKGVDSTLKIQPAKLEDSAVYLCASSNRTGNEQFFGPGTRLTVL.

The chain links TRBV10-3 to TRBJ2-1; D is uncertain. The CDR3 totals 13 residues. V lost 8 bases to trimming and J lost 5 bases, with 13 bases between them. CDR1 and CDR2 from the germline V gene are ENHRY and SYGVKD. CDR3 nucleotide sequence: TGTGCCATCGGGAACGACGGAAACAATGAGCAGTTCTTC. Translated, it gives CAIGNDGNNEQFF.

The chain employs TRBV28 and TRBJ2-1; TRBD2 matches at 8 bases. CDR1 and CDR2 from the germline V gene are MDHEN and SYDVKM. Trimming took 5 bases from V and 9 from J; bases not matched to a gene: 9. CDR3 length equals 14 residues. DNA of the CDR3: TGTGCCAGCAGTCCCCTGACTAGCGTGGGTGAGCAGTTCTTC. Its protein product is CASSPLTSVGEQFF.